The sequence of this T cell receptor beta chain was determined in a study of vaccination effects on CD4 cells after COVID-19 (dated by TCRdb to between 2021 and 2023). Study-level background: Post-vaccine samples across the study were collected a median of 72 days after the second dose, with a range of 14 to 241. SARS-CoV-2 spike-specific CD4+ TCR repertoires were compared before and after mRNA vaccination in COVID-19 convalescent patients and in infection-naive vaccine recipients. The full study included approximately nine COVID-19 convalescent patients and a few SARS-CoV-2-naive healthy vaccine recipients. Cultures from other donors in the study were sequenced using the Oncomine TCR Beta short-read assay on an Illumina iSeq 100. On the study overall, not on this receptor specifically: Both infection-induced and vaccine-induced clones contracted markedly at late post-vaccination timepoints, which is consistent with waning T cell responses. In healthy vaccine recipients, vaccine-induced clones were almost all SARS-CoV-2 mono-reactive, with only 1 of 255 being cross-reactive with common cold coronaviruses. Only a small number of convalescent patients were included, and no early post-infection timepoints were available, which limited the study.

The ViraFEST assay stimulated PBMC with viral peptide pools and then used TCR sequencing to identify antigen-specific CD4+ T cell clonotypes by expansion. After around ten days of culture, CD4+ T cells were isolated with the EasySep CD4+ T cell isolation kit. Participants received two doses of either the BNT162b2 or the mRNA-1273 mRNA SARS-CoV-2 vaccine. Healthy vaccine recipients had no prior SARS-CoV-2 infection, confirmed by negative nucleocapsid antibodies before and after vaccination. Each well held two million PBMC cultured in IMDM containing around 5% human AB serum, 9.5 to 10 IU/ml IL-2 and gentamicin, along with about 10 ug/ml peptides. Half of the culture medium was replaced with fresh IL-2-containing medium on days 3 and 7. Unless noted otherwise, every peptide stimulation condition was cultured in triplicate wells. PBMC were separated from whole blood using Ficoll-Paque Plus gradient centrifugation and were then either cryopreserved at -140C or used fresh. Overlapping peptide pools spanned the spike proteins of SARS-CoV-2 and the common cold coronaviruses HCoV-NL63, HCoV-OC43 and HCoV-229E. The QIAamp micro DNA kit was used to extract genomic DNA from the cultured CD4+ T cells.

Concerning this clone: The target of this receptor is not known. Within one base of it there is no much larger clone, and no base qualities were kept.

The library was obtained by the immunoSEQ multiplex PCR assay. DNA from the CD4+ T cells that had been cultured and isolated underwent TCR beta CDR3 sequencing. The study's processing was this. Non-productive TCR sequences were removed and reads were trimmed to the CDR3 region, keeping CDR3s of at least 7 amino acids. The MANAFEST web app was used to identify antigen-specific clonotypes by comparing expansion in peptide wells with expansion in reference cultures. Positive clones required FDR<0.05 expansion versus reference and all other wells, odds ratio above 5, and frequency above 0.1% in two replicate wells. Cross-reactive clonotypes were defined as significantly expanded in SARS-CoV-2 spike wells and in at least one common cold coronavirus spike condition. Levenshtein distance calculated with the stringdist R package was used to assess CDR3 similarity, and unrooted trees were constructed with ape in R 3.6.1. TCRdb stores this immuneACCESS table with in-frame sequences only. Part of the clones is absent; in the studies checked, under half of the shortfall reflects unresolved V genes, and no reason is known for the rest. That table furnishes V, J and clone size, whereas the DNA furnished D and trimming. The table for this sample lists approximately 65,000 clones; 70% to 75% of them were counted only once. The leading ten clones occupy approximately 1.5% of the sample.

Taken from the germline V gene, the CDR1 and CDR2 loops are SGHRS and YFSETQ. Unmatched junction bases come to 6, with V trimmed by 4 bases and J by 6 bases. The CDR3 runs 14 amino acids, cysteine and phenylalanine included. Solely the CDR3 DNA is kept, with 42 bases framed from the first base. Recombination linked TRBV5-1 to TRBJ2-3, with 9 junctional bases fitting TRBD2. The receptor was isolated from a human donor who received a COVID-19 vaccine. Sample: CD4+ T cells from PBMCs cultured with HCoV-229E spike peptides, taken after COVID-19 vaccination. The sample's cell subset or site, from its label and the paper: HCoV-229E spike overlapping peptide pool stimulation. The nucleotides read TGCGCCAGCAGCGGGGGACTAGCTGCGGATACGCAGTATTTT. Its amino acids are CASSGGLAADTQYF. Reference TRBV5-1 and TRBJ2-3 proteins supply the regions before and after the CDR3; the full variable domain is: KAGVTQTPRYLIKTRGQQVTLSCSPISGHRSVSWYQQTPGQGLQFLFEYFSETQRNKGNFPGRFSGRQFSNSRSEMNVSTLELGDSALYLCASSGGLAADTQYFGPGTRLTVL.